This passage covers 11 T cell receptor beta chains from one sample sequenced in a study of cytomegalovirus exposure and HLA in healthy donors. The PCR ran on 60 Vbeta and 13 Jbeta primers. Clones were sequenced by immunoSEQ multiplex PCR, and TCRdb holds only the in-frame ones, with some missing. This repertoire shows more than 90,000 clones, approximately 81% found once; its top ten account for approximately 4%. Source material: PBMCs. The source of these receptors is a woman aged 70-85 years in good health and CMV-seropositive.

This chain uses TRBV7-9 with TRBJ2-7, with 10 nucleotides matching TRBD2. This CDR3 contains 13 residues. J was trimmed by 6 bases and V by 5 bases; bases with no gene match: 4. Germline assignment: CDR1 SEHNR and CDR2 FQNEAQ (reference sequence). CDR3 in amino acids: CASSPGLAREQYF. In DNA form, the CDR3 reads TGTGCCAGCAGCCCGGGACTAGCGCGCGAGCAGTACTTC.

As regards this clone: This CDR3 is also generated by other DNA sequences in the sample. The chain carries TRBV6-5 and TRBJ2-2; D call uncertain. The CDR3 sequence is 13 residues long. Germline V gives CDR1 MNHEY, CDR2 SVGAGI. V dropped 6 bases and J dropped 1 base, with 6 bases sitting between them. CDR3 sequence reads: CASSSLNTGELFF. The CDR3 DNA reads as TGTGCCAGCAGCTCCTTGAACACCGGGGAGCTGTTTTTT.

The chain links TRBV7-6 to TRBJ2-1, with a tentative D call TRBD2 (6 bases). Looked up from germline, CDR1 is SGHVS and CDR2 is FNYEAQ. V was pared by 5 bases and J by 3 bases, with 17 bases between. There are 16 residues in the CDR3. This CDR3 reads CASSPRAGGNYNEQFF. The CDR3 nucleotides read TGTGCCAGCAGCCCCCGAGCGGGCGGGAACTACAATGAGCAGTTCTTC.

Note on this clone: Additional DNA sequences in this sample encode the identical CDR3. V and J are TRBV6-5 and TRBJ1-1; the D gene is possibly TRBD1 (5 bases). Looked up from germline, CDR1 is MNHEY and CDR2 is SVGAGI. The CDR3 is 13 amino acids. The V end lost 2 bases, the J end lost 5 bases, and 9 bases lay between the germline ends. CDR3 residues: CASSYRRGTEAFF. The CDR3 nucleotides read TGTGCCAGCAGTTACAGGAGGGGTACTGAAGCTTTCTTT.

The gene calls are TRBV28 and TRBJ2-5; TRBD2 aligns across 13 bases. The J call may not be correct, given that the DNA end is closer to TRBJ2-7. Germline CDR1 and CDR2: MDHEN and SYDVKM. This CDR3 is built from 16 residues. CDR3 amino acids: CASRKPGLAGSYEQYF. CDR3 bases: TGTGCCAGCAGGAAACCGGGACTAGCGGGATCCTACGAGCAGTACTTC.

The V gene is TRBV19, the J gene TRBJ2-1; 7 positions agree with TRBD2. The CDR3 sequence is 14 residues long. The V gene end was trimmed by 4 bases and the J gene end by 2 bases; junction bases not matched to a gene: 2. The germline CDR1 and CDR2 sequences are LNHDA and SQIVND (reference sequence). The CDR3 nucleotides read TGTGCCAGTAGTAGGCGGGAGACCTACAATGAGCAGTTCTTC. It translates to CASSRRETYNEQFF.

This clone was recorded only once. The gene calls are TRBV7-8 and TRBJ1-4; 10 bases match TRBD1. Trimming at V came to 4 bases and at J to 2 bases, leaving 1 base not matched to a gene. This CDR3 has 15 residues. Per germline, CDR1 SGHVS and CDR2 FQNEAQ. The DNA for the CDR3 is TGTGCCAGCAGCTCGGGACAGGGGACTAATGAAAAACTGTTTTTT. Translated, it gives CASSSGQGTNEKLFF.

The CDR3 bases are TGCGCCAGCAGCCCTTATTCTACCAGCGGGAGAAATGAGCAGTTCTTC. As protein: CASSPYSTSGRNEQFF. The rearrangement links TRBV4-1 to TRBJ2-1; 8 bases align to TRBD2. The CDR3 consists of 16 residues. J gave up 7 bases and V 4 bases, and 12 bases lay outside the gene matches. Germline CDR1 reads MGHRA; CDR2 reads YSYEKL.

The chain carries TRBV7-3 and TRBJ2-1; 9 nucleotides line up with TRBD2. Per germline, CDR1 SGHTA and CDR2 FQGTGA. This CDR3 has 15 residues. After removal of 4 bases from V and 6 bases from J, the junction contained 7 bases not matched to a gene. DNA for the CDR3: TGTGCCAGCAGCTCCTCTAGCGGGATGGGCAATGAGCAGTTCTTC. Its translation: CASSSSSGMGNEQFF.

V is TRBV18 and J is TRBJ1-2, with D possibly TRBD1 on 5 matching bases. V was pared by 2 bases and J by 4 bases, with 14 bases between. Germline CDR1 KGHSH, CDR2 LQKENI. This CDR3 has 15 residues. This chain's CDR3 is CASSPSDSPPYGYTF. The CDR3 DNA sequence: TGTGCCAGCTCACCATCCGACAGTCCTCCCTATGGCTACACCTTC.

The chain carries TRBV5-1 and TRBJ2-1; no clear D. Trimming left V 0 bases short and J 7 bases short, with 8 bases between. Germline V gene sequence: CDR1 SGHRS, CDR2 YFSETQ. The CDR3 covers 13 residues. The chain's CDR3 is CASSLGQRNEQFF. The CDR3 coding sequence is TGCGCCAGCAGCTTGGGCCAACGGAATGAGCAGTTCTTC.